This note documents a single TCR beta chain sequence. Its specific antigen is unknown. No qualities accompany the bases; no much larger clone lies one base away. The data originate from a study of T cell responses to AZD1222 COVID-19 vaccine (dated by TCRdb to the early 2020s). General notes on the study: TCR sequencing was performed for more than 230 trial participants, of whom 200 to 210 were given two doses of AZD1222 and approximately 26 were given two doses of MenACWY control vaccine. Trial participants were enrolled into age subgroups of 18-55, 56-69 and 70-plus years, which contained about 150, 27 and 61 TCR-sequenced participants, respectively.

The CDR3 regions of human TCRbeta chains were analyzed by immunosequencing. The original methods were these. Repertoire TCRs were matched against a reference library of SARS-CoV-2-specific TCRs generated with the MIRA antigen-specificity platform. Breadth was defined as the fraction of unique TCRs that were SARS-CoV-2-associated, and depth was defined as the fraction of total T cells that were SARS-CoV-2-associated. Using the MIRA data, every spike-specific TCR was mapped to the spike region that the TCR reacted to and assigned to either a CD4 or a CD8 class. Log10-transformed breadth and depth values were compared by one-way ANOVA with Sidak's multiple comparisons tests. TCRdb stores this immuneACCESS table with in-frame sequences only. Part of the clones is absent; in the studies checked, under half of the shortfall reflects unresolved V genes, and no reason is known for the rest. V and J calls and clone size are copied from that table; D and trimming were computed from the DNA. Recorded for this sample are fewer than 150,000 clones; around 94% of them occurred a single time. The ten top clones hold 9% to 9.5% of the sample.

According to the study, the label for this sample's time point signals: about 28 days (+/-7) after the second vaccine dose. AZD1222 recipients with second doses at about 4 weeks or about 12 weeks were pooled, because spike-specific TCR depth and breadth did not differ between schedules. Vaccinee samples were obtained from the UK trials COV001 and COV002, which included a single-blind randomized controlled phase 2/3 trial of AZD1222 (ChAdOx1 nCoV-19) in healthy adults. Trial participant PBMC samples were collected at day 0 and day 28 after the second dose for TCRbeta chain sequencing. Its CDR3 holds 16 amino acids, cysteine through phenylalanine. CDR3 DNA is the only sequence kept; it has 48 bases, read in frame from the first base. CDR1 LNHDA and CDR2 SQIVND are derived from the germline V gene (reference sequence). The V and J ends are trimmed by 3 bases and 9 bases, leaving 21 bases between them.

What the study reported, not specific to this receptor: After two AZD1222 doses, spike-specific TCR breadth and depth were significantly higher than at day 0 and than in MenACWY recipients. Most participants were white British and females outnumbered males, and the authors suggested that clonal diversity may have been underestimated. Only five or six AZD1222 recipients were SARS-CoV-2 seropositive at baseline, limiting conclusions about previously exposed vaccinees. Because no day 14 peak-response samples were available, repertoires were characterized only after the peak T cell response. Epitopes outside the regions mutated in the B.1.351 and B.1.1.7 variants were reportedly recognized by nearly half of the unique spike-specific TCRs. In the small 56-69-year group, the increase in depth fell short of significance, most likely because of low power. The whole spike protein was spanned by vaccine-associated CD4 TCRs, and dominant responses were seen in regions 160-218 and 743-854.

The origin of this receptor is an adult who received the AZD1222 COVID-19 vaccine. The chain joins TRBV19 to TRBJ1-5, with a weak D call of TRBD1 (6 bases match). The specimen comprised peripheral blood, sampled 28 days after the second AZD1222 dose. The nucleotides are TGTGCCAGTAGTATCCCTATGGGGGCGCAGGACCGGCCCCAGCATTTT. It translates as CASSIPMGAQDRPQHF.